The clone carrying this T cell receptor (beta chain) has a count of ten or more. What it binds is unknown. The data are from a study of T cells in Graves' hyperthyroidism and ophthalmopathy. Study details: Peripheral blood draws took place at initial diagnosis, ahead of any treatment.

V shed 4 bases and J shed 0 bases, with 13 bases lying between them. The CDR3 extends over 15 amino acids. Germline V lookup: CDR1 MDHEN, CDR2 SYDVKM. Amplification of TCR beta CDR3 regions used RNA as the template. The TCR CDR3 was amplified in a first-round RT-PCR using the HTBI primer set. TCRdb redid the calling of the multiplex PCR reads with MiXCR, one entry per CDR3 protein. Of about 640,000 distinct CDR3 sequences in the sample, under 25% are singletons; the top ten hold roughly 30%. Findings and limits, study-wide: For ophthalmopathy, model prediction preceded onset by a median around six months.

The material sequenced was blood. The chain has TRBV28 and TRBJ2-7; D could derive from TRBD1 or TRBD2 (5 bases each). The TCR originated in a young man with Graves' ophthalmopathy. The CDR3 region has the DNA TGTGCCAGCAGTTCACCCGGGACGTACTCCTACGAGCAGTACTTC. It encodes CASSSPGTYSYEQYF.